Listed below are T cell receptor beta chains from one sample, sequenced in a study of cytomegalovirus exposure and HLA in healthy donors. Measured with immunoSEQ multiplex PCR; TCRdb has only the in-frame clones, and not every one. This sample has 100,000 to 150,000 clones; roughly 80% occur once, and the top ten carry approximately 1.2%. Sequenced sample: PBMCs. Source of these receptors: a female donor in good health and CMV-seronegative. Each CDR3 is given with its conserved first and last residue. The order of the fields is V gene, D gene, J gene, clone size, CDR3 protein, CDR3 DNA. A D gene is named only where the DNA matches it firmly. Part of the rows lack a size; the others show once, few, many or a class for expanded clones.

TRBV19,TRBD1,TRBJ1-2,-,CASRSRPGQGIYGYTF,TGTGCCAGTAGATCACGGCCGGGACAGGGGATCTATGGCTACACCTTC
TRBV5-1,TRBD2,TRBJ2-1,-,CASRGLAEYNEQFF,TGCGCCAGCAGAGGACTAGCGGAGTACAATGAGCAGTTCTTC
TRBV19,-,TRBJ1-4,-,CASSMGQLNEKLFF,TGTGCCAGTAGTATGGGACAACTAAATGAAAAACTGTTTTTT
TRBV10-3,TRBD2,TRBJ2-1,-,CAISETGLGDNEQFF,TGTGCCATCAGTGAGACTGGACTAGGGGACAATGAGCAGTTCTTC
TRBV30,-,TRBJ1-1,-,CAWSPHRGKTEAFF,TGTGCCTGGAGTCCTCACCGGGGGAAGACGGAAGCTTTCTTT
TRBV27,-,TRBJ1-2,-,CASSLSMHTLYGYTF,TGTGCCAGCAGTTTATCGATGCACACCTTATATGGCTACACCTTC
TRBV28,-,TRBJ1-4,once,CASSQRGKWGEKLFF,TGTGCCAGCAGCCAGCGGGGAAAATGGGGCGAAAAACTGTTTTTT
TRBV12-2,-,TRBJ2-4,-,CASRLRGRGQGVKNIQYF,TGTGCAAGTCGCTTAAGAGGGCGTGGTCAGGGGGTCAAAAACATTCAGTACTTC
TRBV28,TRBD1,TRBJ2-7,-,CASSRHRGSVYEQYF,TGTGCCAGCAGTCGACACAGGGGGTCCGTCTACGAGCAGTACTTC
TRBV30,TRBD1,TRBJ1-6,-,CAWSGTGQGNSPLHF,TGTGCCTGGAGTGGGACGGGACAGGGTAATTCACCCCTCCACTTT
TRBV28,-,TRBJ2-2,-,CASSFRSHPNTGELFF,TGTGCCAGCAGTTTCCGTTCACATCCGAACACCGGGGAGCTGTTTTTT
TRBV6-1,-,TRBJ1-3,-,CASRGIPGLQYF,TGTGCCAGCCGTGGAATTCCGGGACTCCAATATTTT
TRBV7-2,-,TRBJ2-1,-,CASSTHRGTYNEQFF,TGTGCCAGCAGCACCCACAGAGGGACCTACAATGAGCAGTTCTTC
TRBV15,-,TRBJ2-5,-,CATLGSGQETQYF,TGTGCCACACTCGGGAGCGGCCAAGAGACCCAGTACTTC
TRBV5-8,-,TRBJ1-5,-,CASSFRGWDQPQHF,TGTGCCAGCAGCTTCAGGGGATGGGATCAGCCCCAGCATTTT
TRBV4-2,TRBD2,TRBJ2-2,-,CASSRTLAEGAGELFF,TGTGCCAGCAGCCGGACACTAGCGGAGGGGGCCGGGGAGCTGTTTTTT
TRBV27,-,TRBJ2-2,-,CASRPIAGQYTGELFF,TGTGCCAGCAGACCAATTGCGGGACAGTACACCGGGGAGCTGTTTTTT
TRBV13,TRBD1,TRBJ2-1,-,CATAGTGDQGEQFF,TGTGCCACCGCCGGGACAGGGGACCAGGGTGAGCAGTTCTTC
TRBV13,-,TRBJ1-1,-,CASSGLLGAEAFF,TGTGCCAGCAGCGGACTCCTAGGCGCTGAAGCTTTCTTT
TRBV11-2,TRBD1,TRBJ1-1,once,CASSQGQGVRAFF,TGTGCCAGCAGCCAGGGACAGGGGGTACGAGCTTTCTTT
TRBV7-2,TRBD2,TRBJ2-2,once,CASSRRTGGPNTGELFF,TGTGCCAGCAGCCGTCGTACGGGGGGACCGAACACCGGGGAGCTGTTTTTT
TRBV28,-,TRBJ1-1,-,CASSFKGDLMNTEAFF,TGTGCCAGCAGTTTTAAGGGGGACCTCATGAACACTGAAGCTTTCTTT
TRBV30,-,TRBJ1-6,-,CAWSPGGAHSPLHF,TGTGCCTGGAGTCCCGGGGGGGCCCATTCACCCCTCCACTTT
TRBV11-2,TRBD2,TRBJ2-5,-,CASSSGLVRTQYF,TGTGCCAGCAGCTCCGGACTAGTTCGGACCCAGTACTTC
TRBV5-6,TRBD2,TRBJ2-1,-,CASSVASGPQSSYNEQFF,TGTGCCAGCAGCGTAGCTAGCGGGCCCCAGAGCTCCTACAATGAGCAGTTCTTC
TRBV25-1,-,TRBJ2-5,-,CASSTPGGPRTQYF,TGTGCCAGCAGTACCCCCGGGGGACCACGGACCCAGTACTTC
TRBV6-1,-,TRBJ2-7,-,CASSEKRTSYEQYF,TGTGCCAGCAGTGAGAAGCGGACCTCCTACGAGCAGTACTTC
TRBV10-3,-,TRBJ2-7,-,CAISGGRNPYEQYF,TGTGCCATCAGCGGGGGACGGAACCCCTACGAGCAGTACTTC
TRBV28,-,TRBJ2-5,few,CASSLLGEVETQYF,TGTGCCAGCAGTTTACTGGGGGAGGTGGAGACCCAGTACTTC
TRBV6-5,-,TRBJ2-5,-,CASTKHSSQTQYF,TGTGCCAGCACCAAACATTCTTCGCAGACCCAGTACTTC
TRBV9,TRBD1,TRBJ1-2,-,CASSALGTVNYGYTF,TGTGCCAGCAGCGCACTCGGGACAGTTAACTATGGCTACACCTTC
TRBV20-1,-,TRBJ2-3,few,CSAGTADTQYF,TGCAGTGCGGGCACAGCAGATACGCAGTATTTT
TRBV7-2,TRBD2,TRBJ2-7,-,CASSLGISGRAGEQYF,TGTGCCAGCAGCTTAGGGATTAGCGGGAGGGCCGGCGAGCAGTACTTC
TRBV27,-,TRBJ2-3,once,CASSFQGLDTQYF,TGTGCCAGCAGTTTCCAGGGCTTAGATACGCAGTATTTT
TRBV21-1,-,TRBJ1-2,-,CASSKPMGRGRYGYTF,TGTGCCAGCAGCAAACCGATGGGGCGGGGGCGCTATGGCTACACCTTC
TRBV18,TRBD1,TRBJ2-4,-,CASSRDSGTGGNIQYF,TGTGCCAGCTCACGGGATTCCGGGACAGGGGGGAACATTCAGTACTTC
TRBV27,-,TRBJ2-1,-,CASSFRAYNEQFF,TGTGCCAGCAGTTTCCGTGCGTACAATGAGCAGTTCTTC
TRBV7-9,-,TRBJ1-2,-,CSSSLGAGYGYTF,TGTTCCAGCAGCTTAGGAGCCGGGTATGGCTACACCTTC
TRBV5-1,TRBD1,TRBJ2-4,-,CASSLTSGTGLNLAKNIQYF,TGCGCCAGCAGCTTGACCTCCGGGACAGGGTTGAATCTAGCCAAAAACATTCAGTACTTC
TRBV6-5,TRBD1,TRBJ2-1,-,CANSYEGTGSYNEQFF,TGTGCCAACAGTTACGAAGGGACAGGCTCCTACAATGAGCAGTTCTTC
TRBV7-8,TRBD2,TRBJ2-7,-,CASSPGTSDYEQYF,TGTGCCAGCAGCCCCGGGACTAGCGACTACGAGCAGTACTTC
TRBV6-5,-,TRBJ2-7,-,CASTDGVLVSEQYF,TGTGCCAGCACCGACGGAGTCCTTGTTAGCGAGCAGTACTTC
TRBV6-5,-,TRBJ1-2,-,CASSYSSRAGGYTF,TGTGCCAGCAGTTACTCGAGCAGGGCAGGTGGCTACACCTTC